The 20 T cell receptor beta chains below were found in one sample sequenced in a study of blood T cells in healthy people across ages. PCR was performed a second time for about 6 to 12 cycles using a sample-barcoded 5' primer and a J-beta primer mix. MiXCR was run by TCRdb on the 5' RACE reads, yielding one entry per CDR3 protein. The sample has more than 500,000 distinct CDR3 sequences, around 27% seen once. This same sample was also taken into another study, of T cells of mothers and their children.

The sample comprised blood. These receptors all stem from a boy younger than 10 in good health.

J is TRBJ2-2 and V is TRBV25-1, with a weak D call TRBD1 (6 bases). The V end was cut by 6 bases, the J end by 0 bases, with 17 bases between. CDR3 size: 17 residues. CDR1 MGHDK and CDR2 SYGVNS come from the germline V gene. The CDR3 is CASSSSQGSSNTGELFF. The CDR3 bases are TGTGCCAGCAGCTCCTCTCAGGGGTCCTCGAACACCGGGGAGCTGTTTTTT. The whole variable domain, filled in from reference TRBV25-1 and TRBJ2-2, reads EADIYQTPRYLVIGTGKKITLECSQTMGHDKMYWYQQDPGMELHLIHYSYGVNSTEKGDLSSESTVSRIRTEHFPLTLESARPSHTSQYLCASSSSQGSSNTGELFFGEGSRLTVL.

There are a few counts of this clonotype. The chain employs TRBV30 and TRBJ2-7, with a tentative D call TRBD2 (5 bases). Trimming removed 1 base at V and 2 bases at J, with 9 bases between. Germline lookup yields CDR1 GTSNPN and CDR2 SVGIG (reference sequence). This CDR3 has 13 residues. The CDR3 protein is CAWSAGSAYEQYF. The CDR3 DNA is TGTGCCTGGAGTGCGGGTAGCGCCTACGAGCAGTACTTC.

Regarding this clonotype: A clone one base away is much larger, so this may be a read error. The chain carries TRBV15 and TRBJ1-5; TRBD1 matches 9 bases. Germline CDR1 is LNHNV and CDR2 is YYDKDF (reference sequence). The trim removed 3 bases at V and 3 bases at J, leaving 9 bases unmatched. The length of the CDR3 is 17 residues. The CDR3, as DNA: TGTGCCACCAGCAGGAATCCGGGACAGGGAAACAATCAGCCCCAGCATTTT. Amino acids: CATSRNPGQGNNQPQHF. The entire variable domain, with the rest obtained from reference TRBV15 and TRBJ1-5, is as follows: DAMVIQNPRYQVTQFGKPVTLSCSQTLNHNVMYWYQQKSSQAPKLLFHYYDKDFNNEADTPDNFQSRRPNTSFCFLDIRSPGLGDTAMYLCATSRNPGQGNNQPQHFGDGTRLSIL.

This clonotype was seen once. The rearrangement joins TRBV12-5 to TRBJ2-2; 10 bases align to TRBD1. Per the germline V gene, CDR1 is LGHNT and CDR2 is FRNRAP. The CDR3 runs 20 residues. Trimming removed 8 bases from V and 0 bases from J; junction bases left unmatched: 18. Written as DNA, the CDR3 is TGTGCTAGTAAAACTACGCTCTTTCGACAGGGGGCCTCGAACACCGGGGAGCTGTTTTTT. Its protein is CASKTTLFRQGASNTGELFF.

This clonotype has more than one count but fewer than ten. V and J are TRBV4-1 and TRBJ2-4, with TRBD2 identical over 8 bases. Losses at the gene ends were 2 bases for V and 8 bases for J; bases not matched to a gene: 8. Germline-derived CDR1 and CDR2 are MGHRA and YSYEKL. The CDR3 spans 15 residues. The CDR3 is CASSQPTGTRDIQYF. The CDR3, as DNA: TGCGCCAGCAGCCAACCAACAGGGACTAGGGACATTCAGTACTTC.

The rearrangement uses TRBV6-5 and TRBJ1-4; D is possibly TRBD1 (5 bases). The V end lost 6 bases, the J end lost 8 bases, and 10 bases lay between the germline ends. CDR1 is MNHEY, CDR2 SVGAGI, per germline. CDR3 length equals 12 residues. The CDR3 here is CASSHRGEKLFF. The CDR3 bases are TGTGCCAGCAGCCACCGGGGGGAAAAACTGTTTTTT.

Comment on this clonotype: A much larger clonotype is one base distant, so this may be a read error. CDR3 nucleotides: TGTGTCAGCCTACGACAGGTCCGACGTAATGAAAAACTGTTTTTT. Translation: CVSLRQVRRNEKLFF. V gene TRBV9 combines with J gene TRBJ1-4; D perhaps matches TRBD1 (6 bases). Germline CDR1 SGDLS, CDR2 YYNGEE. The CDR3 has 15 residues.

The rearrangement uses TRBV29-1 and TRBJ1-1, with no clear D. V shed 6 bases and J shed 0 bases, with 11 bases lying between them. This CDR3 is built from 13 residues. Looked up from germline, CDR1 is SQVTM and CDR2 is ANQGSEA. The CDR3: CSVLGRMNTEAFF. The CDR3 DNA reads as TGCAGCGTATTAGGGCGGATGAACACTGAAGCTTTCTTT.

This clonotype was recorded a few times. CDR3 in DNA: TGTGCCAGCAGCCAAGCGACTACCGAAGAGACCCAGTACTTC. It translates to CASSQATTEETQYF. The chain combines TRBV14 with TRBJ2-5, with D possibly TRBD2 on 5 matching bases. Trimming left V 1 base short and J 3 bases short, with 9 bases between. Looked up from germline, CDR1 is SGHDN and CDR2 is FVKESK. The CDR3 is made up of 14 amino acids.

The J gene is TRBJ2-5, the V gene TRBV5-1; TRBD1 aligns across 7 bases. This CDR3 is 16 amino acids long. V lost 2 bases, J lost 2 bases, and 9 bases stayed unmatched. Germline loops: CDR1 SGHRS, CDR2 YFSETQ. CDR3 sequence reads: CASSFYFEGAQETQYF. As DNA, the CDR3 is TGCGCCAGCAGCTTTTACTTCGAGGGGGCTCAAGAGACCCAGTACTTC.

This clonotype was picked up a small number of times. CDR3 bases: TGCAGTGCTTCGGCATATCCCGGCGACGAGCAGTACTTC. The encoded protein is CSASAYPGDEQYF. V and J are TRBV20-1 and TRBJ2-5; D ambiguous. Matching the DNA end better, TRBJ2-7 makes the J call doubtful. The CDR3 is 13 residues long. CDR1 is DFQATT, CDR2 SNEGSKA, per germline (reference sequence).

The table lists this clonotype with a few counts. V gene TRBV7-2 combines with J gene TRBJ1-5, with D perhaps matching TRBD1 (5 bases). Germline lookup yields CDR1 SGHTA and CDR2 FQGNSA. V dropped 3 bases and J dropped 0 bases, with 9 bases sitting between them. The CDR3 runs 15 residues. The CDR3 bases are TGTGCCAGCAGCTTTACAGGATTTAGCAATCAGCCCCAGCATTTT. Translated: CASSFTGFSNQPQHF.

This clonotype was detected ten times or more. This sequence joins TRBV20-1 and TRBJ1-4, with a weak D call TRBD1 (5 bases). V was shortened by 0 bases and J by 0 bases, with 8 bases between the two germline ends. This CDR3 spans 15 amino acids. CDR1 is DFQATT, CDR2 SNEGSKA, per germline (reference sequence). The CDR3 is CSARESGTTNEKLFF. Written as DNA, the CDR3 is TGCAGTGCTAGAGAGTCAGGGACAACTAATGAAAAACTGTTTTTT.

This chain links TRBV20-1 with TRBJ2-3, with D unresolved. This CDR3 region has 14 residues. In germline, CDR1 is DFQATT, CDR2 SNEGSKA (reference sequence). V lost 5 bases and J 4 bases, leaving 16 bases between the germline ends. CDR3 bases: TGCAGTGCTCGACGGGCACCGGCGGCAGATACGCAGTATTTT. It translates to CSARRAPAADTQYF.

Worth noting for this clonotype: Sequence at one end of the junction differs from germline and may be a read error. This rearrangement joins TRBV7-2 to TRBJ1-2; D is possibly TRBD1 (6 bases). In germline, CDR1 is SGHTA, CDR2 FQGNSA. The CDR3 contains 14 residues. CDR3 sequence reads: CARSRDTANYGYTF. In nucleotides, the CDR3 is TGTGCCCGCAGTCGGGACACCGCTAACTATGGCTACACCTTC.

The chain is built from TRBV27 and TRBJ2-1, with D tentatively TRBD2 (6 bases). The CDR3 runs to 18 residues. Trimming took 8 bases from V and 6 from J, leaving 29 bases between them. In germline, CDR1 is MNHEY, CDR2 SMNVEV (reference sequence). The CDR3 loop reads CASALLAGVLLTGNEQFF. The CDR3, as DNA: TGTGCCAGCGCTCTACTAGCAGGAGTTTTATTAACGGGCAATGAGCAGTTCTTC.

This clonotype showed up many times. The J gene is TRBJ1-1, the V gene TRBV18, with D possibly matching TRBD1 (6 bases). Germline V gene data show CDR1 as KGHSH and CDR2 as LQKENI. The V and J ends lost 6 bases and 1 base respectively, with 18 bases between them. This CDR3 is 16 amino acids long. The CDR3 loop is CASSPSGGRRNTEAFF. The CDR3 nucleotides read TGTGCCAGCTCGCCCTCTGGGGGGCGCCGGAACACTGAAGCTTTCTTT.

A few counts support this clonotype. The chain links TRBV4-3 to TRBJ1-6, with D uncertain. Germline-derived CDR1 and CDR2 are LGHNA and YSLEER. V lost 1 base to trimming and J lost 0 bases, with 4 bases between them. This CDR3 has 15 residues. CDR3 nucleotides: TGCGCCAGCAGCCAAGGGAGCTCCTATAATTCACCCCTCCACTTT. Translated, it gives CASSQGSSYNSPLHF.

V usage is TRBV2 and J usage is TRBJ1-2, with D unresolved. V shed 4 bases and J shed 8 bases, with 14 bases lying between them. Germline V CDR1 and CDR2: SNHLY, FYNNEI. The CDR3 totals 13 residues. CDR3 bases: TGTGCCAGCAGTGCCGGGGTGGTTGGAGGCTACACCTTC. Translation: CASSAGVVGGYTF.

This chain connects TRBV2 to TRBJ2-5; weak D call: TRBD1 (5 bases). CDR1 is SNHLY, CDR2 FYNNEI, per germline. The V gene lost 2 bases and the J gene lost 5 bases, with 12 bases spanning the gap. The CDR3 extends over 14 amino acids. As DNA, the CDR3 is TGTGCCAGCAGTGAACAGGGAACTTGGGAGACCCAGTACTTC. It translates to CASSEQGTWETQYF.